This T cell receptor (beta chain) was sequenced in a study of early T cells in non-severe SARS-CoV-2 infection. Study at large: Chains were unpaired, as sequencing was done on bulk RNA from unsorted whole blood.

Study-wide results and limits: Comparison of clonotypes with VDJdb favored anti-spike CD8 responses while missing private and CD4 specificities.

Separate cDNA molecules each had unique molecular identifiers attached to them. TCRdb fed the 5' RACE reads into MiXCR, producing one record per CDR3 protein. The repertoire includes about 68,000 distinct CDR3 sequences, roughly 11% of them detected once, and 6.4% sits in the top ten. The CDR3 extends over 16 amino acids. J was trimmed by 1 base and V by 6 bases; bases with no gene match: 10. In germline, CDR1 is MNHEY, CDR2 SMNVEV (reference sequence). This clonotype was counted only a few times. The antigen is not known. The clonotype comes from an adult who was a healthcare worker with PCR-confirmed SARS-CoV-2 infection or an uninfected control (not recorded which). The genes are TRBV27 and TRBJ2-7; the match to TRBD1 covers 9 bases. The specimen was whole blood. The CDR3 is CASSFYPGQGSYEQYF. As DNA, the CDR3 is TGTGCCAGCAGCTTTTATCCGGGACAGGGTTCCTACGAGCAGTACTTC.